Listed below are T cell receptor beta chains from one sample, sequenced in a study of control samples from healthy donors and cancer patients. Clones were sequenced by immunoSEQ multiplex PCR, and TCRdb holds only the in-frame ones, with some missing. The profile shows roughly 220,000 clones, about 93% of them singletons. The specimen was blood. The origin of the receptors is a man aged 45-60 years in good health. CDR3s include the opening cysteine and the closing phenylalanine or tryptophan.

>TRBJ2-2|TRBV6-5
CASRGRGNGELFF
>TRBJ1-1|TRBV7-2
CASSLDGLNTEAFF
>TRBJ2-6|TRBV9
CASSALTSSGANVLTF
>TRBJ2-1|TRBV29-1
CSVDPAGDPYNEQFF
>TRBJ1-5|TRBV28
CASSKSSGFSAYQPQHF
>TRBJ1-4|TRBV4-2
CASSRQGGGLNEKLFF
>TRBJ1-6|TRBV2
CASSEVGTGSSPLHF
>TRBJ1-4|TRBV23-1
CASSTGTGIATNEKLFF
>TRBJ2-1|TRBV7-8
CASSPPSSPYLVEQFF
>TRBJ2-7|TRBV27
CASSLFPGYEQYF
>TRBJ2-7|TRBV5-1
CASSGGTSGDEQYF
>TRBJ2-5|TRBV6-5
CASRNQETQYF
>TRBJ2-3|TRBV19
CASTWWAGGSTDTQYF
>TRBJ2-1|TRBV5-1
CASIGPVTGGAGEQFF
>TRBJ1-1|TRBV6-2/TRBV6-3
CASSYSLPGREREAFF
>TRBJ1-3|TRBV18
CASSPPGQHTIYF
>TRBJ2-5|TRBV5-8
CASSRDEETQYF
>TRBJ1-1|TRBV5-1
CASRAIGGTEAFF
>TRBJ1-4|TRBV5-6
CASSPRPSSEILELFF
>TRBJ2-3|TRBV19
CASTNGPQPGTQYF
>TRBJ2-7|TRBV4-3
CASSQETVSYEQYF
>TRBJ2-2|TRBV2
CASSGLAVLTGELFF
>TRBJ2-3|TRBV7-2
CASSEGRLGGTDTQYF
>TRBJ1-2|TRBV2
CASRALPQIGYTF
>TRBJ1-2|TRBV2
CASSDRGGGGYTF
>TRBJ2-3|TRBV3-1/TRBV3-2
CASSQGRPYTYTQYF
>TRBJ1-5|TRBV4-1
CASSQDKGQPQHF
>TRBJ1-3|TRBV7-8
CASSPSTGRNTIYF
>TRBJ1-1|TRBV2
CASTDGGLGAFF
>TRBJ2-1|TRBV2
CASSGTWEQFF
>TRBJ1-6|TRBV6-1
CASSEGAGYNSPLHF
>TRBJ2-2|TRBV7-9
CASSLQPKYTGELFF
>TRBJ1-2|TRBV19
CASTYTGRGEGYTF
>TRBJ1-1|TRBV18
CASSEGSTEAFF
>TRBJ1-3|TRBV5-1
CASSLPGTGAGNTIYF
>TRBJ1-5|TRBV30
CAWSSDSYSNQPQHF
>TRBJ2-2|TRBV25-1
CASTFETGVTGELFF
>TRBJ1-6|TRBV2
CASRLDSLNSPLHF
>TRBJ2-7|TRBV7-2
CASSSLRGEQYF
>TRBJ2-5|TRBV28
CASSLASGGTRGETQYF
>TRBJ2-1|TRBV5-1
CASSQLAENEQFF
>TRBJ1-5|TRBV19
CASSMEGIPTQHF
>TRBJ2-3|TRBV18
CASSSLAGGQDTQYF
>TRBJ1-6|TRBV5-1
CASSLTGASGSPLHF
>TRBJ2-3|TRBV10-3
CAIRSSDTQYF
>TRBJ1-1|TRBV4-1
CASSQAHRAGNTEAFF
>TRBJ1-5|TRBV2
CASSEVGRSPVAGNQPQHF
>TRBJ2-5|TRBV24-1
CATSDPRTSGETQYF
>TRBJ1-4|TRBV6-5
CASSWTGEEKLFF
>TRBJ1-4|TRBV3-1/TRBV3-2
CASSQVSAEKLFF
>TRBJ1-5|TRBV5-6
CASSLGTFNQPQHF
>TRBJ1-4|TRBV5-1
CASRSGDRERTNEKLFF
>TRBJ2-7|TRBV4-2
CASSQDMGSSYEQYF
>TRBJ2-1|TRBV19
CASSISGGPYNEQFF
>TRBJ2-2|TRBV11-3
CASSTVRAGGELFF